This T cell receptor beta chain was retrieved from a study of shared clonotypes between healthy human individuals. Study background: Researchers assigned three CD4 naive, three CD4 memory, two CD8 naive and one CD8 memory plate to each donor.

Terminally differentiated effector memory CD45RA+ cells were excluded by CCR7 positive selection of CD45RO-negative cells. Trimming pared 4 bases from V and 9 bases from J, leaving 13 bases between. This CDR3 is built from 13 residues. CDR1 LGHNA and CDR2 YSLEER come from the germline V gene. Profiled with immunoSEQ multiplex PCR; TCRdb holds only in-frame clones, not every one. The data contain 2 million or so clones, about 95% of them singletons. General study points: Clonotypes that were shared across a few donors made up roughly 5.2% of naive CD4 clonotypes. Clonotypes shared by all four sorted-subset donors had higher generation probabilities than non-shared clonotypes. Sequencing depth was a factor that was expected to affect clonotype sharing among donors.

Concerning this clone itself: The target antigen is unknown.

Sequencing input: naive CD8+ T cells sorted from blood. The receptor was isolated from a man younger than 35 in good health. The chain uses TRBV4-3 and TRBJ2-1, with a tentative D call TRBD2 (5 bases). Here the CDR3 DNA reads TGCGCCAGCAGCCCCTACTTAGAGGGTGAGCAGTTCTTC. As protein: CASSPYLEGEQFF.